This T cell receptor (beta chain) stems from a study of T cells in Graves' hyperthyroidism and ophthalmopathy. Worth noting for this clonotype: The antigen is unknown.

Whole-study results and caveats: Through a model of 13 V-J features, ophthalmopathy was separated from stable hyperthyroidism.

Patients with uncontrolled infections, other autoimmune diseases, pregnancy or lactation were excluded. Fresh peripheral blood, roughly 9.8 ml of it, supplied the PBMCs. Per the germline V gene, CDR1 is SGHNT and CDR2 is YYREEE (reference sequence). This CDR3 has 19 amino acids. The ends lost 4 bases at V and 4 bases at J; junction bases unmatched: 20. RNA transcripts yielded amplified TCR beta CDR3 regions. The TCR CDR3 was amplified in a first-round RT-PCR using the HTBI primer set. TCRdb redid the calling of the multiplex PCR reads with MiXCR, one entry per CDR3 protein. Here the sample spans around 300,000 distinct CDR3 sequences, about 14% being singletons.

The sample comprised blood. The receptor was derived from a woman under 40 with Graves' hyperthyroidism that later progressed to Graves' ophthalmopathy. The chain combines TRBV5-4 with TRBJ2-1; 7 nucleotides line up with TRBD2. CDR3 nucleotides: TGTGCCAGCAGCCAACGAGTAATTTCGACTAGCCTCGGGTACAATGAGCAGTTCTTC. It translates to CASSQRVISTSLGYNEQFF.